A selection of T cell receptor beta chains follows, all from one sample in a study of cytomegalovirus exposure and HLA in healthy donors. Clones were sequenced by immunoSEQ multiplex PCR, and TCRdb holds only the in-frame ones, with some missing. Seen here are some 100,000 clones, roughly 83% observed once, and the top ten hold around 5%. The sequencing input was PBMCs. The receptors shown here come from a young man in good health and CMV-seronegative. CDR3s leave out the opening cysteine and the closing phenylalanine or tryptophan. Expanded clones get a size class; other rows say once, few or many, or leave the size out.

j_call,clone_size,v_call,cdr3_aa
TRBJ2-7,-,TRBV27,ASSYGRDRGYEQY
TRBJ1-3,-,TRBV7-9,ASSLGGTDSGNTIY
TRBJ2-1,-,TRBV6-1,ASSEPQVRNEQF
TRBJ1-1,-,TRBV5-4,ASSLPGLVHTEAF
TRBJ2-7,few,TRBV6-5,ASSYSTDYEQY
TRBJ1-6,-,TRBV30,AWSPSRTGSSYNSPLH
TRBJ2-3,-,TRBV7-7,ASSLEAGGPTDTQY
TRBJ1-1,-,TRBV5-1,ASSLAYVNTEAF
TRBJ1-6,-,TRBV9,ASSSGTGYNSPLH
TRBJ1-3,-,TRBV9,ASSVTWTPGNTIY
TRBJ2-1,-,TRBV6-4,ASSDSGSYNEQF
TRBJ1-1,-,TRBV6-1,ASSAVFEAF
TRBJ1-2,many,TRBV30,AWSVSKGARGGYT
TRBJ1-1,-,TRBV30,AWSRTQIHMNTEAF
TRBJ1-4,-,TRBV27,ASSLFGTGIGDEKLF
TRBJ2-7,-,TRBV30,AWSVAVAGGEQY
TRBJ1-4,-,TRBV15,ATSTDQGEKLF
TRBJ2-1,once,TRBV27,ASTIAGTGSYNEQF
TRBJ2-7,-,TRBV10-2,ASGDSGSSSYEQY
TRBJ1-3,-,TRBV25-1,ASSSQASSGNTIY
TRBJ2-7,-,TRBV15,ATSRESPGSQGASEQY
TRBJ2-1,-,TRBV6-5,ASSPRGGRGYEQF
TRBJ2-7,once,TRBV27,ASSLSSRGLRSSYEQY
TRBJ1-3,-,TRBV6-4,ASSDSNGDTIY
TRBJ2-7,few,TRBV10-2,ASSDGEGQY
TRBJ2-1,once,TRBV5-1,ASSLKLAGGSSYNEQF
TRBJ1-4,few,TRBV11-1,ASRLRWNEKLF
TRBJ2-1,-,TRBV5-4,ASSLGGGTYNEQF
TRBJ2-7,-,TRBV30,AWSVRVYEQY
TRBJ2-7,-,TRBV7-6,ASSYGGGSGEQY
TRBJ1-4,once,TRBV29-1,SVVIPRSEKLF
TRBJ1-6,-,TRBV9,ASSEGEWTGQEWTLDSPLH
TRBJ2-2,-,TRBV27,ASSLWASGRDTGELF
TRBJ2-2,once,TRBV7-2,ASSSQPPGQPVFTGELF
TRBJ1-3,-,TRBV2,ATGQGAKGNTIY
TRBJ1-1,-,TRBV11-2,ASSLGPAGTNTEAF
TRBJ2-1,-,TRBV27,ASSFSGGAYNEQF
TRBJ1-2,-,TRBV29-1,SVDPRVYGYT
TRBJ2-2,-,TRBV2,ASSSRYGLF
TRBJ2-7,-,TRBV5-4,ASSPGRDEQY
TRBJ2-1,-,TRBV7-9,ASREDATSSYNEQF
TRBJ1-5,-,TRBV11-2,ASSLDIQGNQPQH
TRBJ2-7,once,TRBV7-9,ASSETSAYEQY
TRBJ2-2,-,TRBV18,ASSPTGGPNTGELF
TRBJ1-1,-,TRBV30,ARGGHNRETAF
TRBJ2-1,-,TRBV9,ASSTRDIGEGYNEQF
TRBJ1-3,-,TRBV5-4,ASSFDSSGNTIY
TRBJ2-7,-,TRBV5-1,ASSSGQINEQY
TRBJ1-5,few,TRBV19,ASANRSNQPQH
TRBJ1-2,-,TRBV6-6,ASSYSTGGDYGYT
TRBJ2-7,-,TRBV5-1,ASRKTGAYEQY
TRBJ2-3,-,TRBV4-1,ASSQMLAGATDTQY
TRBJ2-2,medium-sized,TRBV6-4,ASSDSGTSTGELF
TRBJ1-4,-,TRBV7-6,ASSPSPSSQPTGKLF